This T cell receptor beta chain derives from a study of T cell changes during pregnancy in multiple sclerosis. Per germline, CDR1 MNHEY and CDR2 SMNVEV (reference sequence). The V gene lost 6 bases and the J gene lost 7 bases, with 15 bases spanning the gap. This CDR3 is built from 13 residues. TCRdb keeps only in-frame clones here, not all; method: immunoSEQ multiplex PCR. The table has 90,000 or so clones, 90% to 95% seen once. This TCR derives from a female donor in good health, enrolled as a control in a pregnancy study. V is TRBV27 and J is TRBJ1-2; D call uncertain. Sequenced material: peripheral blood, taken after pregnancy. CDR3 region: CASSMPGMPGYTF. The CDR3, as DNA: TGTGCCAGCAGCATGCCGGGGATGCCTGGCTACACCTTC.